These 27 T cell receptor beta chains came from one sample sequenced in a study of regulatory T cells in long-lasting Graves disease. Arm-PCR with iRepertoire HTBI primers amplified the CDR3 regions for these TCR beta libraries. TCRdb passed the multiplex PCR reads through MiXCR, listing each CDR3 protein once. The sample holds some 350,000 distinct CDR3 sequences, around 15% seen once. Time point described: newly diagnosed GD, antithyroid drugs for less than 3 months. PBMCs provided the RNA from which the TCR library was made. These sequences were also reported in another study, on T cells in Graves' hyperthyroidism and ophthalmopathy.

The specimen comprised peripheral blood mononuclear cells (PBMCs), sampled at new diagnosis, from a patient treated with antithyroid drugs. All receptors come from a young woman with Graves disease.

The sample holds many counts of this clonotype. V and J are TRBV20-1 and TRBJ1-5; D may be TRBD1 (6 bases). Germline V lookup: CDR1 DFQATT, CDR2 SNEGSKA (reference sequence). The CDR3 extends over 13 amino acids. V was pared by 5 bases and J by 6 bases, with 14 bases between. This CDR3 is CSAPSGGGQPQHF. The CDR3 DNA is TGCAGTGCTCCGTCGGGGGGCGGTCAGCCCCAGCATTTT.

This clonotype appeared many times. The rearrangement links TRBV28 to TRBJ1-2, with 8 bases lining up with TRBD1. J was trimmed by 7 bases and V by 6 bases; bases with no gene match: 16. CDR1 and CDR2 from the germline V gene are MDHEN and SYDVKM. The CDR3 sequence is 16 residues long. The CDR3 DNA reads TGTGCCAGCAGCACTAAATTGGCCGGGACAGGTTTTGGCTACACCTTC. The encoded protein is CASSTKLAGTGFGYTF.

Many counts were recorded for this clonotype. A clone one base away is much larger, so this may be a read error. The rearrangement links TRBV20-1 to TRBJ2-1; 7 bases match TRBD2. The CDR3 sequence is 12 residues long. Germline V gene sequence: CDR1 DFQATT, CDR2 SNEGSKA (reference sequence). CDR3 region: CSAKRGYDEQFF. For the CDR3, the DNA is TGCAGTGCTAAGCGGGGCTACGATGAGCAGTTCTTC.

The chain recombines TRBV30 with TRBJ2-3; D perhaps matches TRBD2 (6 bases). The end of the DNA is better explained by TRBJ2-7, so the J call may be wrong. The CDR3 is 13 residues long. Germline lookup yields CDR1 GTSNPN and CDR2 SVGIG (reference sequence). The CDR3 sequence: CAWSQSGAHEQYF. CDR3 DNA: TGTGCCTGGAGTCAATCGGGAGCCCACGAGCAGTACTTC.

This chain uses TRBV4-1 with TRBJ1-4; D call uncertain. Trimming pared 1 base from V and 8 bases from J, leaving 8 bases between. CDR1 MGHRA and CDR2 YSYEKL come from the germline V gene. This CDR3 is built from 13 residues. The CDR3 sequence is CASSQGLLEKLFF. CDR3 DNA: TGCGCCAGCAGCCAAGGACTATTAGAAAAACTGTTTTTT.

This clonotype came up many times. The chain employs TRBV5-6 and TRBJ2-3; 8 nucleotides align to TRBD2. This CDR3 contains 12 residues. Germline loops: CDR1 SGHDT, CDR2 YYEEEE. The V gene end was trimmed by 4 bases and the J gene end by 10 bases; junction bases not matched to a gene: 5. DNA of the CDR3: TGTGCCAGCAGCCGCGGACTAGCTTCGCAGTATTTT. It yields the protein CASSRGLASQYF.

Only a few counts were recorded for this clonotype. This sequence joins TRBV5-5 and TRBJ2-1; TRBD1 matches at 9 bases. Germline V gene lookup returns CDR1 SGHKS and CDR2 YYEKEE (reference sequence). The CDR3 is 13 residues long. V gave up 9 bases and J gave up 5 bases; unmatched junction bases: 6. CDR3 DNA sequence: TGTGCCACCCACAGGGGGCATGACAATGAGCAGTTCTTC. Amino acid sequence: CATHRGHDNEQFF.

This clonotype showed up many times. The V call is TRBV13, the J call TRBJ2-7, with 9 bases matching TRBD2. The junction had 7 bases not matched to a gene; V was cut back by 4 bases and J by 3 bases. Looked up from germline, CDR1 is PRHDT and CDR2 is FYEKMQ (reference sequence). The CDR3 spans 15 residues. CDR3 in amino acids: CASSSPSGELYEQYF. As DNA, the CDR3 is TGTGCCAGCAGCTCCCCTAGCGGGGAACTCTACGAGCAGTACTTC.

The genes are TRBV6-1 and TRBJ2-5; no reliable D call. Germline V gene lookup returns CDR1 MNHNS and CDR2 SASEGT. The CDR3 length is 14 residues. The ends were cut back, 1 base at V and 5 bases at J, with 11 bases in the middle. As DNA, the CDR3 is TGTGCCAGCAGTGAAGAGGGCCGGCGGGAGACCCAGTACTTC. Amino acid sequence: CASSEEGRRETQYF.

This clonotype has only a few counts. The rearrangement links TRBV28 to TRBJ1-4; TRBD1 matches 10 bases. The germline V gene has CDR1 MDHEN and CDR2 SYDVKM. The junction had 5 bases not matched to a gene; V was cut back by 5 bases and J by 8 bases. The CDR3 length is 14 residues. CDR3 protein: CASSTRQGAEKLFF. The CDR3 DNA reads TGTGCCAGCAGTACCCGACAGGGGGCGGAAAAACTGTTTTTT.

A few counts support this clonotype. J is TRBJ2-1 and V is TRBV18; D gene unclear. From germline, CDR1 is KGHSH and CDR2 LQKENI. The CDR3 spans 13 residues. Trimming left V 0 bases short and J 6 bases short, with 6 bases between. The DNA of the CDR3 is TGTGCCAGCTCACCACCCCTAGTCAATGAGCAGTTCTTC. Its translation is CASSPPLVNEQFF.

This chain connects TRBV20-1 to TRBJ2-2, with D unclear. Germline CDR1 and CDR2: DFQATT and SNEGSKA (reference sequence). The CDR3 contains 16 residues. V lost 5 bases to trimming and J lost 0 bases, with 16 bases between them. The CDR3 bases are TGCAGTGCTCGAAACCTCCGGGCCACGAACACCGGGGAGCTGTTTTTT. It specifies CSARNLRATNTGELFF.

Many counts were recorded for this clonotype. DNA for the CDR3: TGTGCCAGCAGCTTAGGGAAGGGAATCCCTGAAGCTTTCTTT. Amino acids: CASSLGKGIPEAFF. The V call is TRBV11-2, the J call TRBJ1-1, with D unclear. Germline lookup yields CDR1 SGHAT and CDR2 FQNNGV. The ends were cut back, 1 base at V and 6 bases at J, with 12 bases in the middle. The CDR3 extends over 14 amino acids.

This clonotype was counted many times. For the CDR3, the DNA is TGTGCCAGCAGTAGAGCCGGGACTATCCAAGAGACCCAGTACTTC. Translating it yields CASSRAGTIQETQYF. The chain couples TRBV2 to TRBJ2-5; 7 positions match TRBD2. V dropped 5 bases and J dropped 1; count of bases not matched to a gene: 7. The germline gives CDR1 SNHLY, CDR2 FYNNEI. This CDR3 spans 15 amino acids.

This clonotype was seen at least ten times. An end of the junction differs from the germline gene, which may be a read error. V usage is TRBV7-8 and J usage is TRBJ1-1, with D unresolved. The germline gives CDR1 SGHVS, CDR2 FQNEAQ. The CDR3 is 12 residues long. The CDR3 DNA sequence: TGTGCCAGCAGCCCCCTAAACAGTGAAGCTTTCTTT. Its protein is CASSPLNSEAFF.

This clonotype was picked up many times. The rearrangement links TRBV18 to TRBJ1-5; a weak D match, TRBD1 (5 bases). The CDR3 runs to 19 residues. The germline V gene encodes CDR1 KGHSH and CDR2 LQKENI. V dropped 6 bases and J dropped 3 bases, with 27 bases sitting between them. The DNA of the CDR3 is TGTGCCAGCTCTCTCGTTGCGGGAGGGGTTGGGCAGATCAATCAGCCCCAGCATTTT. Its translation is CASSLVAGGVGQINQPQHF.

This clonotype has ten or more counts. V and J are TRBV3-1 and TRBJ2-7; the D is unclear. Looked up from germline, CDR1 is LGHDT and CDR2 is YNNKEL (reference sequence). Trimming left V 4 bases short and J 0 bases short, with 16 bases between. There are 16 residues in the CDR3. DNA for the CDR3: TGTGCCAGCAGCCCTGGGTCGGGTCGCAGCTCCTACGAGCAGTACTTC. Amino acid sequence: CASSPGSGRSSYEQYF.

The genes are TRBV19 and TRBJ1-1, with a possible D match to TRBD1 (6 bases). Germline CDR1 and CDR2: LNHDA and SQIVND (reference sequence). The CDR3 is made up of 16 amino acids. V lost 9 bases and J lost 6, with 26 bases in between. The CDR3 sequence: CARRTGAGIASAEAFF. Written as DNA, the CDR3 is TGTGCCAGAAGAACGGGGGCCGGTATCGCGAGCGCTGAAGCTTTCTTT.

This clonotype came up many times. The chain couples TRBV20-1 to TRBJ2-7, with 9 bases matching TRBD2. Germline V gives CDR1 DFQATT, CDR2 SNEGSKA (reference sequence). The trim removed 1 base at V and 5 bases at J, leaving 9 bases unmatched. The CDR3 sequence is 15 residues long. The CDR3 region is CSARATRTSADEQYF. The DNA for the CDR3 is TGCAGTGCTAGAGCGACCCGGACTAGCGCTGACGAGCAGTACTTC.

This clonotype showed up many times. The junction does not match germline at one end; this may be a read error. V and J are TRBV4-1 and TRBJ2-7; D might be TRBD2 (6 bases). The germline CDR1 and CDR2 sequences are MGHRA and YSYEKL. This CDR3 is 15 amino acids long. CDR3 in amino acids: CASSQGSGLSYEQYF. Here the CDR3 DNA reads TGTGCCAGCAGCCAAGGAAGCGGGTTGTCCTACGAGCAGTACTTC.

This clonotype was observed at least ten times. This chain uses TRBV12-3 or TRBV12-4 with TRBJ1-1; a possible D gene is TRBD1 (6 bases). V gave up 3 bases and J gave up 4 bases, with 15 bases separating them. The length of the CDR3 is 15 residues. The CDR3 nucleotides are TGTGCCAGCAGTTTTCATGGCAGGGGTATCACTGAAGCTTTCTTT. Translating gives CASSFHGRGITEAFF.

In its sample, this clonotype was seen many times. The chain is built from TRBV2 and TRBJ2-5; 8 bases are a match to TRBD2. CDR3 size: 14 residues. CDR1 is SNHLY, CDR2 FYNNEI, per germline. The V gene end was trimmed by 8 bases and the J gene end by 7 bases; junction bases not matched to a gene: 12. The CDR3 coding sequence is TGTGCCAGCGACCCGGTAGCGGGAATTGGGACCCAGTACTTC. Amino acids: CASDPVAGIGTQYF. The complete variable domain, with remaining parts taken from reference TRBV2 and TRBJ2-5, reads EPEVTQTPSHQVTQMGQEVILRCVPISNHLYFYWYRQILGQKVEFLVSFYNNEISEKSEIFDDQFSVERPDGSNFTLKIRSTKLEDSAMYFCASDPVAGIGTQYFGPGTRLLVL.

The rearrangement links TRBV5-1 to TRBJ2-6; 12 nucleotides agree with TRBD1. Germline CDR1 SGHRS, CDR2 YFSETQ. V gave up 4 bases and J gave up 4 bases; unmatched junction bases: 6. The CDR3 contains 17 residues. The CDR3: CASSGGQGARGANVLTF. CDR3 bases: TGCGCCAGCAGCGGGGGACAGGGGGCGCGAGGGGCCAACGTCCTGACTTTC.

At least ten counts were recorded for this clonotype. CDR3 residues: CASSASSTGLTEAFF. Here the CDR3 DNA reads TGTGCCAGCAGCGCGAGCTCGACAGGGCTTACTGAAGCTTTCTTT. The chain has TRBV5-5 and TRBJ1-1; 7 nucleotides line up with TRBD1. The CDR3 runs 15 residues. Trimming removed 4 bases from V and 5 bases from J; junction bases left unmatched: 11. In germline, CDR1 is SGHKS, CDR2 YYEKEE (reference sequence).

This chain links TRBV3-1 with TRBJ1-1; TRBD1 agrees at 8 bases. The CDR3 length is 14 residues. Germline assignment: CDR1 LGHDT and CDR2 YNNKEL (reference sequence). J gave up 11 bases and V 5 bases, and 13 bases lay outside the gene matches. The chain's CDR3 is CASSFRTGGAGAFF. CDR3 bases: TGTGCCAGCAGCTTCCGCACAGGGGGGGCTGGTGCTTTCTTT.

This rearrangement joins TRBV20-1 to TRBJ2-4; TRBD1 is a possible D gene (6 bases). V lost 1 base and J lost 1, with 23 bases in between. The germline CDR1 and CDR2 sequences are DFQATT and SNEGSKA (reference sequence). The CDR3 loop spans 19 amino acids. In DNA form, the CDR3 reads TGCAGTGCTAGAGGGAGCTTGGACAGCTTGATGAAGGCCAAAAACATTCAGTACTTC. It codes for CSARGSLDSLMKAKNIQYF.

This clonotype was recorded many times. The V and J genes are TRBV13 and TRBJ1-4, with D perhaps TRBD1 (5 bases). Germline CDR1 reads PRHDT; CDR2 reads FYEKMQ (reference sequence). This CDR3 region has 15 residues. V lost 3 bases and J 7 bases, leaving 15 bases between the germline ends. The CDR3 loop is CASSLGGSWSEKLFF. The CDR3 region has the DNA TGTGCCAGCAGCTTGGGGGGGAGTTGGAGTGAAAAACTGTTTTTT.